This T cell receptor (beta chain) was observed in a study of blood T cell repertoires in COVID-19. On the study more broadly: The United States, Italy and Spain supplied acute and convalescent COVID-19 samples.

This clone was counted only a few times. Original handling: Reference gene primer amplification gave nucleated cell count estimates. The data were produced by immunoSEQ multiplex PCR, yet TCRdb's version contains in-frame clones alone and is incomplete. The DNA was the basis for D and trimming; V, J and clone size are from that table. This sample has some 110,000 clones, with roughly 76% found just once. This CDR3 has 13 residues. The ends lost 9 bases at V and 7 bases at J; junction bases unmatched: 9. From germline, CDR1 is LNHDA and CDR2 SQIVND (reference sequence). This receptor was obtained from a woman aged 70-85 years with acute or convalescent COVID-19. Sequences were obtained from peripheral blood. The V gene is TRBV19, the J gene TRBJ2-3; 8 bases agree with TRBD1. The CDR3 is CASRDRHENTQYF. In DNA, the CDR3 is TGTGCCAGCCGGGACAGGCATGAAAATACGCAGTATTTT.